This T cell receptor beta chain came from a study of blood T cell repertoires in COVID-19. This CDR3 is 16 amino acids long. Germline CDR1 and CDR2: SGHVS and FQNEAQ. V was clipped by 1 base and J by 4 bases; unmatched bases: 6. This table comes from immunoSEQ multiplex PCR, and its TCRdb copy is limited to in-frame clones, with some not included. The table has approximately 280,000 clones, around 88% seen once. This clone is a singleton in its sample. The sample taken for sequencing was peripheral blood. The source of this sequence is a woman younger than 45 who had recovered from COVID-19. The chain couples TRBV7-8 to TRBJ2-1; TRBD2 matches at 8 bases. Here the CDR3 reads CASSLGPTSAYNEQFF. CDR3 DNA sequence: TGTGCCAGCAGCTTAGGTCCGACTAGCGCTTACAATGAGCAGTTCTTC.